Presented here are 19 T cell receptor beta chains from one specimen sequenced in a study of post-analysis software for immune sequencing data. General study points: About five TRBV segments occurring more often in patients than controls included TRBV5-6, TRBV5-1 and TRBV20-1.

Unique molecular identifiers tagged the TCR beta cDNA libraries. TCRdb re-analysed the PCR reads in MiXCR, keeping a single row per CDR3 protein. The sample records 550,000 to 700,000 distinct CDR3 sequences, around 47% being singletons. These receptors' targets are unknown. The sequenced sample consisted of blood. Receptors were obtained from a girl aged 5-17 years with multiple sclerosis.

J is TRBJ1-2 and V is TRBV20-1; TRBD1 aligns across 8 bases. The V and J ends lost 3 bases and 6 bases, in that order; junction bases with no gene match: 9. This CDR3 region has 14 residues. Germline V lookup: CDR1 DFQATT, CDR2 SNEGSKA (reference sequence). This chain's CDR3 is CSASNPGGIDGYTF. The CDR3 DNA is TGCAGTGCTAGCAACCCAGGGGGCATAGATGGCTACACCTTC.

CDR3 loop: CAIRGDRGRDEQYF. The CDR3 DNA sequence: TGTGCCATCAGGGGGGACAGGGGGCGGGACGAGCAGTACTTC. V is TRBV10-3 and J is TRBJ2-7; 12 bases agree with TRBD1. Unmatched junction bases numbered 5, after V lost 6 bases and J lost 5 bases. The germline CDR1 and CDR2 sequences are ENHRY and SYGVKD. The length of the CDR3 is 14 residues.

V is TRBV20-1 and J is TRBJ1-2; 7 nucleotides match TRBD1. CDR1 and CDR2 (germline): DFQATT, SNEGSKA (reference sequence). J was trimmed by 4 bases and V by 0 bases; bases with no gene match: 11. The CDR3 sequence is 16 residues long. The CDR3 is CSARDPNFRGAYGYTF. In DNA, the CDR3 is TGCAGTGCTAGAGATCCTAATTTCAGGGGGGCCTATGGCTACACCTTC.

V usage is TRBV10-3 and J usage is TRBJ2-3; 10 positions agree with TRBD2. The CDR3 contains 16 residues. With V trimmed by 5 bases and J by 0 bases, 5 bases remained unmatched. CDR1 and CDR2 (germline): ENHRY, SYGVKD. As DNA, the CDR3 is TGTGCCATCAGTACGAGCGGGGGGGCGAGCACAGATACGCAGTATTTT. Translation: CAISTSGGASTDTQYF.

This clonotype came up a few times. This chain uses TRBV2 with TRBJ2-4, with TRBD1 as a possible D gene (5 bases). V lost 2 bases and J lost 1, with 9 bases in between. The CDR3 spans 15 residues. Per the germline V gene, CDR1 is SNHLY and CDR2 is FYNNEI. In nucleotides, the CDR3 is TGTGCCAGCAGTGAAAAGGGGATGGCCAAAAACATTCAGTACTTC. Residues: CASSEKGMAKNIQYF.

This clonotype was counted a few times. V is TRBV29-1 and J is TRBJ2-2; D may be TRBD1 or TRBD2 (5 bases each). Germline V gene data show CDR1 as SQVTM and CDR2 as ANQGSEA. Trimming stripped 4 bases from V and 2 bases from J, with 17 bases between. CDR3 length equals 16 residues. The CDR3 DNA sequence: TGCAGCGTTGGGCCCCGGGGCAGAGAAAACACCGGGGAGCTGTTTTTT. Translation gives CSVGPRGRENTGELFF.

A single count supports this clonotype. The V gene is TRBV20-1, the J gene TRBJ2-1, with 11 bases fitting TRBD2. Losses at the gene ends were 5 bases for V and 3 bases for J; bases not matched to a gene: 3. The germline gives CDR1 DFQATT, CDR2 SNEGSKA (reference sequence). The CDR3 consists of 14 residues. The CDR3, as DNA: TGCAGTGCTCCGGGACTAGCGGTCTACAATGAGCAGTTCTTC. It specifies CSAPGLAVYNEQFF.

This clonotype was seen a handful of times. This chain joins TRBV6-5 and TRBJ2-5, with D maybe TRBD2 (5 bases). V was clipped by 0 bases and J by 0 bases, with 8 bases between them. This CDR3 contains 15 residues. From germline, CDR1 is MNHEY and CDR2 SVGAGI. The DNA of the CDR3 is TGTGCCAGCAGTTACTCGAGGGCGAACCAAGAGACCCAGTACTTC. Protein sequence: CASSYSRANQETQYF.

V is TRBV6-1 and J is TRBJ1-2; 7 nucleotides line up with TRBD1. Losses at the gene ends were 5 bases for V and 5 bases for J; bases not matched to a gene: 11. This CDR3 is 15 amino acids long. Germline values: CDR1 MNHNS, CDR2 SASEGT. CDR3 in amino acids: CASSISEQGWYGYTF. CDR3 nucleotide sequence: TGTGCCAGCAGTATATCGGAACAGGGGTGGTATGGCTACACCTTC.

This clonotype came up once. The chain links TRBV20-1 to TRBJ2-1; D may be TRBD1 (6 bases). This CDR3 has 16 residues. Germline CDR1 is DFQATT and CDR2 is SNEGSKA (reference sequence). Trimming cost V 2 bases and J 2 bases, with 16 bases left between them. Written as DNA, the CDR3 is TGCAGTGCTAGATTTCAAACGGACAGCCCCTACAATGAGCAGTTCTTC. Residues: CSARFQTDSPYNEQFF.

This clonotype has a handful of counts. The V gene is TRBV7-2, the J gene TRBJ2-1; 10 nucleotides align to TRBD2. The CDR3 sequence is 17 residues long. Germline-derived CDR1 and CDR2 are SGHTA and FQGNSA. Germline trimming cut 4 bases from V and 7 bases from J; bases unmatched to any gene: 13. The CDR3 loop reads CASSSRGVAGGLNEQFF. As DNA, the CDR3 is TGTGCCAGCAGCTCCCGGGGGGTAGCGGGGGGTTTAAATGAGCAGTTCTTC. The full variable domain, in which reference TRBV7-2 and TRBJ2-1 provide the parts outside the CDR3, is GAGVSQSPSNKVTEKGKDVELRCDPISGHTALYWYRQSLGQGLEFLIYFQGNSAPDKSGLPSDRFSAERTGGSVSTLTIQRTQQEDSAVYLCASSSRGVAGGLNEQFFGPGTRLTVL.

The V gene is TRBV11-3, the J gene TRBJ2-7; D may match TRBD1 or TRBD2 (5 bases each). The germline CDR1 and CDR2 sequences are SGHNT and YENEEA. The CDR3 contains 12 residues. Trimming removed 5 bases at V and 12 bases at J, with 17 bases between. The CDR3 spells CASSVMLGDPYF. The CDR3 DNA is TGTGCCAGCAGCGTGATGTTGGGGGATCCGTACTTC.

The chain joins TRBV6-2 or TRBV6-3 to TRBJ2-3, with 7 bases fitting TRBD2. Trimming removed 6 bases from V and 2 bases from J; junction bases left unmatched: 8. This CDR3 is 15 amino acids long. Germline V gene sequence: CDR1 MNHEY, CDR2 SVGEGT. CDR3 sequence reads: CASSLAEGTTDTQYF. For the CDR3, the DNA is TGTGCCAGCAGCCTAGCGGAAGGAACCACAGATACGCAGTATTTT.

The rearrangement uses TRBV5-1 and TRBJ1-1; no clear D. Trimming removed 0 bases at V and 5 bases at J, with 11 bases between. The CDR3 totals 14 residues. From germline, CDR1 is SGHRS and CDR2 YFSETQ. CDR3 in amino acids: CASSLEWEGTEAFF. The CDR3 coding sequence is TGCGCCAGCAGCTTGGAGTGGGAGGGTACTGAAGCTTTCTTT.

This chain uses TRBV12-3 or TRBV12-4 with TRBJ2-7; D possibly corresponds to TRBD1 (5 bases). The CDR3 runs to 16 residues. Trimming shortened V by 1 base and J by 0 bases, and 13 bases separated the two germline ends. The CDR3 is CASSLGQGRSSYEQYF. The CDR3 DNA is TGTGCCAGCAGTTTAGGGCAGGGTAGGAGCTCCTACGAGCAGTACTTC.

The genes are TRBV20-1 and TRBJ2-7; D is undetermined. The DNA end is a closer match to TRBJ2-5, so the J assignment may be wrong. Germline CDR1 is DFQATT and CDR2 is SNEGSKA (reference sequence). The CDR3 loop spans 13 amino acids. DNA of the CDR3: TGCAGTGCTAGAGAGGACCTCCAAGAGACCCAGTACTTC. This encodes CSAREDLQETQYF.

A few counts support this clonotype. This chain links TRBV3-1 with TRBJ1-1, with unresolved D. CDR3 length: 15 amino acids. Germline CDR1 reads LGHDT; CDR2 reads YNNKEL (reference sequence). The V gene lost 0 bases and the J gene lost 0 bases, with 8 bases spanning the gap. CDR3 amino acids: CASSQDPSLNTEAFF. The CDR3 coding sequence is TGTGCCAGCAGCCAAGATCCCAGCCTGAACACTGAAGCTTTCTTT.

This chain joins TRBV11-2 and TRBJ2-3; TRBD2 aligns across 12 bases. Unmatched junction bases numbered 4, after V lost 5 bases and J lost 4 bases. CDR3 length: 15 amino acids. Germline V gene sequence: CDR1 SGHAT, CDR2 FQNNGV. In nucleotides, the CDR3 is TGTGCCAGCAGCACTAGCGGGAGGTACGCAGATACGCAGTATTTT. Amino acid sequence: CASSTSGRYADTQYF.

This clonotype was detected a few times. The rearrangement joins TRBV5-1 to TRBJ2-6, with D possibly matching TRBD1 (6 bases). The germline CDR1 and CDR2 sequences are SGHRS and YFSETQ. This CDR3 contains 14 residues. V was shortened by 7 bases and J by 3 bases, with 11 bases between the two germline ends. DNA for the CDR3: TGCGCCAGCGGCAACAGGGATGGGGCCAACGTCCTGACTTTC. Its protein is CASGNRDGANVLTF.